The 27 T cell receptor beta chains given below trace back to one sample, sequenced in a study of T-cell reconstitution after alpha-beta-depleted transplantation in children. Unique molecular identifiers were used in preparing the TCRbeta library. TCRdb independently ran MiXCR on the PCR reads; one entry per CDR3 protein. The table includes roughly 200,000 distinct CDR3 sequences, approximately 6.9% detected once. Material: PBMCs, obtained before TCRalphabeta/CD19-depleted stem cell transplant. All receptors derive from a boy aged 2-15 years with acute lymphoblastic leukemia, due to receive a stem cell transplant.

This clonotype was observed a handful of times. This sequence joins TRBV4-1 and TRBJ2-7; D is unresolved. V was pared by 0 bases and J by 3 bases, with 15 bases between. Germline loops: CDR1 MGHRA, CDR2 YSYEKL. The CDR3 is 16 amino acids. The CDR3 bases are TGCGCCAGCAGCCAAGATAGCCCCGGGCGGTTCTACGAGCAGTACTTC. Protein sequence: CASSQDSPGRFYEQYF.

This clonotype has at least ten counts. This rearrangement joins TRBV7-9 to TRBJ2-5, with a tentative D call TRBD1 (6 bases). Deletions cut 5 bases from V and 2 bases from J, with 18 bases between. Germline V CDR1 and CDR2: SEHNR, FQNEAQ (reference sequence). The CDR3 has 16 amino acids. CDR3 protein: CASSPFPGTKQETQYF. The CDR3 DNA follows: TGTGCCAGCAGCCCATTTCCTGGGACAAAGCAAGAGACCCAGTACTTC.

This clonotype was counted at least ten times. The J gene is TRBJ2-7, the V gene TRBV5-6, with D maybe TRBD1 (6 bases). The CDR3 has 17 residues. V was trimmed by 0 bases and J by 2 bases, leaving 18 bases between them. CDR1 is SGHDT, CDR2 YYEEEE, per germline. The CDR3 DNA reads TGTGCCAGCAGCTTGGGGTGGAGGACAGCCGGACCCTACGAGCAGTACTTC. Translation: CASSLGWRTAGPYEQYF.

There are many counts of this clonotype. The genes are TRBV5-1 and TRBJ1-1; possibly TRBD1 for D (5 bases). Trimming removed 1 base from V and 1 base from J, with 11 bases in between. Looked up from germline, CDR1 is SGHRS and CDR2 is YFSETQ. This CDR3 comprises 15 residues. CDR3 nucleotides: TGCGCCAGCAGCTTGTGGGCAGGGCCGAACACTGAAGCTTTCTTT. Amino acid sequence: CASSLWAGPNTEAFF.

The V call is TRBV10-3, the J call TRBJ2-1, with 10 bases that match TRBD2. The ends lost 6 bases at V and 9 bases at J; junction bases unmatched: 14. Germline lookup yields CDR1 ENHRY and CDR2 SYGVKD. There are 16 residues in the CDR3. The CDR3 DNA is TGTGCCATCAGCCTTCGGACTAGCGGAGGACGGGGTGAGCAGTTCTTC. It encodes CAISLRTSGGRGEQFF.

In this sample, this clonotype turned up many times. The rearrangement links TRBV4-3 to TRBJ2-2, with TRBD1 identical over 8 bases. Germline CDR1 LGHNA, CDR2 YSLEER. This CDR3 has 20 residues. V gave up 0 bases and J gave up 4 bases; unmatched junction bases: 16. The CDR3 here is CASSQEEGDRIPWSTGELFF. The CDR3 DNA reads TGCGCCAGCAGCCAAGAGGAGGGGGACAGGATACCTTGGAGCACCGGGGAGCTGTTTTTT.

With regard to this clonotype: This may stem from a read error, because a much larger clone lies one nucleotide away. V usage is TRBV2 and J usage is TRBJ2-3; 10 nucleotides line up with TRBD2. The CDR3 runs to 18 residues. The germline V gene encodes CDR1 SNHLY and CDR2 FYNNEI. The CDR3 region has the DNA TGTGCCATCAGTTTTGCAGCGGGGGGGACTTCTAGCACAGATACGCAGTATTTT. Its protein is CAISFAAGGTSSTDTQYF.

This clonotype was observed a few times. This chain joins TRBV7-2 and TRBJ1-5; TRBD1 agrees at 9 bases. This CDR3 region has 14 residues. V was clipped by 8 bases and J by 2 bases; unmatched bases: 4. The V gene's germline CDR1 is SGHTA and CDR2 FQGNSA. DNA of the CDR3: TGTGCCAGCGGGGACAGGGCCGGCAATCAGCCCCAGCATTTT. Protein product: CASGDRAGNQPQHF.

This clonotype came up many times. The J gene is TRBJ2-1, the V gene TRBV7-2, with a tentative D call TRBD2 (6 bases). The germline V gene encodes CDR1 SGHTA and CDR2 FQGNSA. The CDR3 totals 12 residues. Deletions cut 6 bases from V and 8 bases from J, with 11 bases between. CDR3 in amino acids: CASSQSGDEQFF. The CDR3 nucleotides read TGTGCCAGCAGTCAATCGGGGGATGAGCAGTTCTTC.

This clonotype was seen at least ten times. The chain couples TRBV6-1 to TRBJ2-1, with 7 bases fitting TRBD1. The CDR3 length is 17 residues. Germline loops: CDR1 MNHNS, CDR2 SASEGT. V was pared by 0 bases and J by 5 bases, with 10 bases of the junction left unmatched. CDR3 coding DNA: TGTGCCAGCAGTGAAGCGTATCAGGGGGTGGTAAACAATGAGCAGTTCTTC. Translation: CASSEAYQGVVNNEQFF.

This clonotype was counted at least ten times. The chain links TRBV24-1 to TRBJ1-1, with D maybe TRBD1 (6 bases). V was shortened by 3 bases and J by 6 bases, with 19 bases between the two germline ends. This CDR3 comprises 16 residues. The germline V gene has CDR1 KGHDR and CDR2 SFDVKD. The CDR3 DNA sequence: TGTGCCACCAGTGATCCAAAAGGGGGTATATTTGCTGAAGCTTTCTTT. This gives the protein CATSDPKGGIFAEAFF.

This clonotype was detected a few times. This chain uses TRBV7-3 with TRBJ2-7; D gene unclear. V shed 5 bases and J shed 4 bases, with 15 bases lying between them. The CDR3 is 14 residues long. Germline V gives CDR1 SGHTA, CDR2 FQGTGA. The CDR3 loop is CASSPRPGSYEQYF. DNA for the CDR3: TGTGCCAGCAGCCCCAGGCCCGGGTCGTACGAGCAGTACTTC.

The table lists this clonotype with a few counts. The CDR3 reads CSAGAGGPANEQFF. Here the CDR3 DNA reads TGCAGTGCTGGAGCGGGAGGGCCAGCCAATGAGCAGTTCTTC. This rearrangement joins TRBV20-1 to TRBJ2-1; 10 bases fit TRBD2. The germline V gene has CDR1 DFQATT and CDR2 SNEGSKA (reference sequence). With 5 bases clipped from V and 6 bases from J, the junction kept 7 bases outside the gene matches. The CDR3 runs 14 residues.

V gene TRBV3-1 combines with J gene TRBJ1-2; D is perhaps TRBD1 (5 bases). V was clipped by 0 bases and J by 5 bases, with 7 bases between them. Germline loops: CDR1 LGHDT, CDR2 YNNKEL (reference sequence). The CDR3 loop spans 13 amino acids. CDR3 sequence (DNA): TGTGCCAGCAGCCAAGAAGGGGCGTATGGCTACACCTTC. Translation: CASSQEGAYGYTF.

As concerns this clonotype: This clone may be a read error of a much larger clone one base away. The CDR3 coding sequence is TGCAGTTCACTAGCGGTCCAGGAAGAGACCCAGTACTTC. The encoded protein is CSSLAVQEETQYF. The chain has TRBV20-1 and TRBJ2-5; the match to TRBD2 covers 8 bases. This CDR3 spans 13 amino acids. After removal of 8 bases from V and 3 bases from J, the junction contained 8 bases not matched to a gene. Per germline, CDR1 DFQATT and CDR2 SNEGSKA (reference sequence).

Ten or more counts support this clonotype. This chain links TRBV20-1 with TRBJ1-1; D is unresolved. The germline gives CDR1 DFQATT, CDR2 SNEGSKA (reference sequence). The CDR3 is 10 residues long. The CDR3 here is CRTENTEAFF. The CDR3 bases are TGCAGAACGGAGAACACTGAAGCTTTCTTT.

This clonotype has more than one count but fewer than ten. The gene calls are TRBV10-3 and TRBJ1-2; a possible D gene is TRBD1 (6 bases). Germline V CDR1 and CDR2: ENHRY, SYGVKD. V lost 10 bases and J lost 6, with 15 bases in between. The CDR3 runs to 12 residues. The CDR3 bases are TGTGCCACGTACCTAGGGGGGGATGGCTACACCTTC. Protein product: CATYLGGDGYTF.

In this sample, this clonotype turned up many times. The chain couples TRBV11-3 to TRBJ1-1; D ambiguous. Germline V lookup: CDR1 SGHNT, CDR2 YENEEA. This CDR3 contains 14 residues. V was clipped by 6 bases and J by 0 bases, with 11 bases between them. The CDR3 nucleotides are TGTGCCAGCAGAACTGCGGGTCTGAACACTGAAGCTTTCTTT. Protein product: CASRTAGLNTEAFF.

The rearrangement joins TRBV20-1 to TRBJ2-7, with 7 bases matching TRBD2. V was pared by 3 bases and J by 0 bases, with 8 bases of the junction left unmatched. Germline assignment: CDR1 DFQATT and CDR2 SNEGSKA (reference sequence). CDR3 length: 15 amino acids. CDR3 in DNA: TGCAGTGCTAGGGACCTAGCGGTAAGCTCCTACGAGCAGTACTTC. It codes for CSARDLAVSSYEQYF.

The rearrangement uses TRBV19 and TRBJ1-1; no reliable D call. In germline, CDR1 is LNHDA, CDR2 SQIVND (reference sequence). Trimming took 3 bases from V and 2 from J, leaving 7 bases between them. The CDR3 runs 13 residues. The CDR3 DNA is TGTGCCAGTAGTATGTCACGTAACACTGAAGCTTTCTTT. Protein product: CASSMSRNTEAFF. The whole variable domain, remainder taken from reference TRBV19 and TRBJ1-1, is DGGITQSPKYLFRKEGQNVTLSCEQNLNHDAMYWYRQDPGQGLRLIYYSQIVNDFQKGDIAEGYSVSREKKESFPLTVTSAQKNPTAFYLCASSMSRNTEAFFGQGTRLTVV.

This clonotype occurred a few times. The J gene is TRBJ2-1, the V gene TRBV27, with 10 bases fitting TRBD2. Germline V gene sequence: CDR1 MNHEY, CDR2 SMNVEV (reference sequence). V lost 3 bases and J lost 7; bases outside the gene matches: 6. The CDR3 contains 15 residues. As DNA, the CDR3 is TGTGCCAGCAGTTTGAAGCGGGGGGGCCTAAATGAGCAGTTCTTC. Its translation is CASSLKRGGLNEQFF.

This clonotype was observed many times. The chain is built from TRBV29-1 and TRBJ2-1; 9 positions agree with TRBD2. CDR3 size: 12 residues. Germline CDR1 SQVTM, CDR2 ANQGSEA. The J segment lost 9 bases and the V segment lost 3 bases, leaving 3 bases of the junction unmatched. The chain's CDR3 is CSVDSGGSEQFF. DNA for the CDR3: TGCAGCGTTGATAGCGGGGGAAGTGAGCAGTTCTTC.

This clonotype was recorded many times. The chain recombines TRBV5-1 with TRBJ2-7; D not resolved. V was pared by 0 bases and J by 1 base, with 17 bases between. Germline V gene sequence: CDR1 SGHRS, CDR2 YFSETQ. This CDR3 is 17 amino acids long. The CDR3 coding sequence is TGCGCCAGCAGCTTGGTTCTGGGCCCCGGGTCATCCTACGAGCAGTACTTC. Its protein is CASSLVLGPGSSYEQYF. Variable domain in full (rest from reference TRBV5-1 and TRBJ2-7): KAGVTQTPRYLIKTRGQQVTLSCSPISGHRSVSWYQQTPGQGLQFLFEYFSETQRNKGNFPGRFSGRQFSNSRSEMNVSTLELGDSALYLCASSLVLGPGSSYEQYFGPGTRLTVT.

The chain employs TRBV18 and TRBJ2-3; 8 nucleotides agree with TRBD1. CDR1 KGHSH and CDR2 LQKENI come from the germline V gene. With 4 bases clipped from V and 2 bases from J, the junction kept 8 bases outside the gene matches. The CDR3 spans 16 residues. This chain's CDR3 is CASSQLTGALTDTQYF. The CDR3 nucleotides are TGTGCCAGCTCACAGCTGACAGGGGCCCTCACAGATACGCAGTATTTT.

Many counts were recorded for this clonotype. The rearrangement links TRBV7-2 to TRBJ2-1, with D hard to call. Germline V gene sequence: CDR1 SGHTA, CDR2 FQGNSA. Trimming stripped 3 bases from V and 3 bases from J, with 12 bases between. The CDR3 runs to 15 residues. CDR3 residues: CASSLTAVSYNEQFF. CDR3 sequence (DNA): TGTGCCAGCAGCTTGACGGCGGTCAGCTACAATGAGCAGTTCTTC.

This clonotype was detected many times. The chain carries TRBV7-2 and TRBJ1-5, with 9 bases fitting TRBD1. The CDR3 length is 14 residues. J gave up 7 bases and V 5 bases, and 6 bases lay outside the gene matches. Germline V CDR1 and CDR2: SGHTA, FQGNSA. The CDR3: CASSLGQGGQPQHF. The DNA of the CDR3 is TGTGCCAGCAGCCTGGGACAGGGCGGGCAGCCCCAGCATTTT.

The chain is built from TRBV29-1 and TRBJ1-1; no firm D call. This CDR3 comprises 10 residues. Germline values: CDR1 SQVTM, CDR2 ANQGSEA. V lost 7 bases to trimming and J lost 1 base, with 4 bases between them. The CDR3 reads CSGGNTEAFF. The CDR3 DNA reads TGCAGCGGGGGGAACACTGAAGCTTTCTTT.